Listed below are T cell receptor beta chains from one sample, sequenced in a study of cytomegalovirus exposure and HLA in healthy donors. Clones were read by immunoSEQ multiplex PCR, and TCRdb kept only the in-frame ones, dropping some. The repertoire holds 150,000 to 250,000 clones, about four fifths seen once, with 0.098% in the top ten. Sample: PBMCs. These receptors were obtained from a boy aged 2 to 10 in good health and CMV-seronegative. The CDR3 runs from the conserved cysteine through the conserved F or W. The D gene is left open where the match is weak. The size entry is marked missing in some rows and otherwise reads once, few, many or a size class.

D: TRBD2
V: TRBV5-6
J: TRBJ2-1
size: once
DNA: TGTGCCAGCAGCTTGGCCCCGGGGGGGCCTTTAAATGAGCAGTTCTTC
CDR3: CASSLAPGGPLNEQFF

D: TRBD1
V: TRBV6-5
J: TRBJ1-2
size: .
DNA: TGTGCCAGCAGACCCCATTTTCGACAGGGCTATGGCTACACCTTC
CDR3: CASRPHFRQGYGYTF

D: TRBD2
V: TRBV2
J: TRBJ2-3
size: .
DNA: TGTGCCAGCAAGAGGGGACTAGCGGGGGACTGGTCAGATACGCAGTATTTT
CDR3: CASKRGLAGDWSDTQYF

D: TRBD2
V: TRBV5-4
J: TRBJ2-5
size: .
DNA: TGTGCCAGCAGCTTGCCGGGGGGGAGGCAAGAGACCCAGTACTTC
CDR3: CASSLPGGRQETQYF

D: TRBD2
V: TRBV7-2
J: TRBJ2-3
size: once
DNA: TGTGCCAGCAGCTCCGAGCGGGGGGGCCGGGGCACAGATACGCAGTATTTT
CDR3: CASSSERGGRGTDTQYF

D: .
V: TRBV6-1
J: TRBJ1-5
size: .
DNA: TGTGCCAGCAGGGACAACAATCAGCCCCAGCATTTT
CDR3: CASRDNNQPQHF

D: TRBD2
V: TRBV9
J: TRBJ2-3
size: .
DNA: TGTGCCAGCAGCGTAGGGGGACTAGCGAACACAGATACGCAGTATTTT
CDR3: CASSVGGLANTDTQYF

D: .
V: TRBV19
J: TRBJ1-3
size: .
DNA: TGTGCCACCGGCCCAACGGGCTCTGGAAACACCATATATTTT
CDR3: CATGPTGSGNTIYF

D: TRBD1
V: TRBV10-3
J: TRBJ1-2
size: .
DNA: TGTGCCACCAGGGACACAGGGGCCCATGGCTACACCTTC
CDR3: CATRDTGAHGYTF

D: .
V: TRBV7-9
J: TRBJ2-3
size: .
DNA: TGTGCCAGCAGCATCGCGGTGGCAGATACGCAGTATTTT
CDR3: CASSIAVADTQYF

D: .
V: TRBV6-5
J: TRBJ2-7
size: once
DNA: TGTGCCAGCAGTTACTCGGGGGAGGAACGCGAGCAGTACTTC
CDR3: CASSYSGEEREQYF

D: TRBD2
V: TRBV7-2
J: TRBJ2-3
size: .
DNA: TGTGCCAGCAGCCCCCGACTAGCGGGGGGGGAAGATACGCAGTATTTT
CDR3: CASSPRLAGGEDTQYF

D: TRBD1
V: TRBV7-3
J: TRBJ1-2
size: .
DNA: TGTGCCAGCAGCGTCGACAGGGGGCAATTAAGGATTATGGCTACAACCTATGGCTACACCTTC
CDR3: CASSVDRGQLRIMATTYGYTF

D: .
V: TRBV5-1
J: TRBJ2-1
size: .
DNA: TGCGCCAGCAGCTTGGTAGACAGATTAAATGAGCAGTTCTTC
CDR3: CASSLVDRLNEQFF